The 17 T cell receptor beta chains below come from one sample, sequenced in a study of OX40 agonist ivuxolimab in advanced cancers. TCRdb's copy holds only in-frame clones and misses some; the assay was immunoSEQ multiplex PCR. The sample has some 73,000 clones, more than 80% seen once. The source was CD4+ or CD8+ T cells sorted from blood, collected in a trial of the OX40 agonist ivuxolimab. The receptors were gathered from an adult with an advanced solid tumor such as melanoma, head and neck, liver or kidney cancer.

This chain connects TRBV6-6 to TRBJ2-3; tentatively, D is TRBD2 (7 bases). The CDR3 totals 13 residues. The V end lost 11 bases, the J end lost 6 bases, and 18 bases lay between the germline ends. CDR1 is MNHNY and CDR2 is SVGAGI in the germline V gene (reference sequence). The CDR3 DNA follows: TGTGCCGCGCGGGGGCCTAGTTTGGATACGCAGTATTTT. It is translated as CAARGPSLDTQYF.

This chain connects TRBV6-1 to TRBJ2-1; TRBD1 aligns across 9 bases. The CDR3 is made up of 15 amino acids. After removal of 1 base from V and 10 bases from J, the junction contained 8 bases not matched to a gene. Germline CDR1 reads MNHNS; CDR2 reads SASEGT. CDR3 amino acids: CASSEGWDRVYEQFF. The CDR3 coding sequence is TGTGCCAGCAGTGAAGGGTGGGACAGGGTATACGAGCAGTTCTTC.

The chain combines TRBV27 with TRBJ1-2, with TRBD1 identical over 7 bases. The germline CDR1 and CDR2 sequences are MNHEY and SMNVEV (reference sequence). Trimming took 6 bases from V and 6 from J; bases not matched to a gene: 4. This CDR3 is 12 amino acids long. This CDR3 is CASRQGFHGYTF. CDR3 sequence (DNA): TGTGCCAGCAGACAGGGGTTTCATGGCTACACCTTC.

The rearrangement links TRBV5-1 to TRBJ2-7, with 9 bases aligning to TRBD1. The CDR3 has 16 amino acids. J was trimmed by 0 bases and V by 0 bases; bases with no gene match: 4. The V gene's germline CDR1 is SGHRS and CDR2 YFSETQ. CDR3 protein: CASSLAGTGFSYEQYF. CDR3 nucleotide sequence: TGCGCCAGCAGCTTGGCCGGGACAGGGTTCTCCTACGAGCAGTACTTC.

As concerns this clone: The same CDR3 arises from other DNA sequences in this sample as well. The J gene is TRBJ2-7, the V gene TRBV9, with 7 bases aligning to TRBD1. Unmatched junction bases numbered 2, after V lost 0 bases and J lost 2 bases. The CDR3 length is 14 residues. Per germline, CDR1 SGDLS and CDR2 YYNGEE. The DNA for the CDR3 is TGTGCCAGCAGCGTAGGACAGGGAACCTACGAGCAGTACTTC. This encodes CASSVGQGTYEQYF. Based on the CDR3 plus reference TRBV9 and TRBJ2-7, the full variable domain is DSGVTQTPKHLITATGQRVTLRCSPRSGDLSVYWYQQSLDQGLQFLIQYYNGEERAKGNILERFSAQQFPDLHSELNLSSLELGDSALYFCASSVGQGTYEQYFGPGTRLTVT.

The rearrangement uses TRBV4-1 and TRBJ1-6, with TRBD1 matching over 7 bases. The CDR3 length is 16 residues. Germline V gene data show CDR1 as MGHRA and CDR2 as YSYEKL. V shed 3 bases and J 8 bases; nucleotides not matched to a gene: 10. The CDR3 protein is CASSHRTGRSDSPLHF. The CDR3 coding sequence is TGCGCCAGCAGCCACAGGACAGGCCGGTCGGATTCACCCCTCCACTTT.

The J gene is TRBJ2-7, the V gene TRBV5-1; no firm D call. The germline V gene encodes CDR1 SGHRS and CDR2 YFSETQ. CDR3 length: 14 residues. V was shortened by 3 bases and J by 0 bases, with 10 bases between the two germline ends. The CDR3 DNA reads TGCGCCAGCAGCTCAGCCACGGACTCCTACGAGCAGTACTTC. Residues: CASSSATDSYEQYF. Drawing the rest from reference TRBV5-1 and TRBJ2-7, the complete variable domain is KAGVTQTPRYLIKTRGQQVTLSCSPISGHRSVSWYQQTPGQGLQFLFEYFSETQRNKGNFPGRFSGRQFSNSRSEMNVSTLELGDSALYLCASSSATDSYEQYFGPGTRLTVT.

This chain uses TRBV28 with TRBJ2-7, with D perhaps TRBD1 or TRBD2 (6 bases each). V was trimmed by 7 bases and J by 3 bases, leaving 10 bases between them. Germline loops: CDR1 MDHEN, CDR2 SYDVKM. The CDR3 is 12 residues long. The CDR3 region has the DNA TGTGCCAGCACCGGGGGCCACTACGAGCAGTACTTC. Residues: CASTGGHYEQYF.

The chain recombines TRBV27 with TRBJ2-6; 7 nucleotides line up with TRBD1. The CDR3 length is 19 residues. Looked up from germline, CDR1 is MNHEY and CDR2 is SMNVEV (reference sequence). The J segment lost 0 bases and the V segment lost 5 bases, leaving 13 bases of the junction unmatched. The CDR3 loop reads CASSPFGTEPSSGANVLTF. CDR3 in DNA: TGTGCCAGCAGTCCATTTGGGACAGAACCCTCCTCTGGGGCCAACGTCCTGACTTTC.

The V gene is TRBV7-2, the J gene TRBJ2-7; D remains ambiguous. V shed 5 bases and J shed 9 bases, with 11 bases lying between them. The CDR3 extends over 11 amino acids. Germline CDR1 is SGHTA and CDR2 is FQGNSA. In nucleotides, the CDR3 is TGTGCCAGCAGCCCTGGTTTCTGGCAGTACTTC. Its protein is CASSPGFWQYF.

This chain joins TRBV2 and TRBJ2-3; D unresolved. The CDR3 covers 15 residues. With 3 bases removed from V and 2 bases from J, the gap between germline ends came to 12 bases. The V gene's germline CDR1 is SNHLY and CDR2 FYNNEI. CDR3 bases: TGTGCCAGCAGTGACTGGGGTAGGGACACAGATACGCAGTATTTT. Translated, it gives CASSDWGRDTDTQYF.

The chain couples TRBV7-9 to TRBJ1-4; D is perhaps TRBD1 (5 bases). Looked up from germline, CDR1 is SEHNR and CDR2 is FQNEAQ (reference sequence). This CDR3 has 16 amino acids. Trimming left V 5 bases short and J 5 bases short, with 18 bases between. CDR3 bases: TGTGCCAGCAGCACACCGCAGGGATGGGGAAATGAAAAACTGTTTTTT. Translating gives CASSTPQGWGNEKLFF.

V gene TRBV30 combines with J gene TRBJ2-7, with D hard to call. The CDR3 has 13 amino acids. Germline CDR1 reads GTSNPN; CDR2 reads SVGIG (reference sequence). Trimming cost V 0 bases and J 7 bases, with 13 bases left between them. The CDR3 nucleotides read TGTGCCTGGAGTGTACTACGCGGAGATGAGCAGTACTTC. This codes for CAWSVLRGDEQYF.

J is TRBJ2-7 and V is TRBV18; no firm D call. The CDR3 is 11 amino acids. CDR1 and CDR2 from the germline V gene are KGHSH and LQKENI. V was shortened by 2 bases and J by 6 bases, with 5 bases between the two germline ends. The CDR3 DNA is TGTGCCAGCTCACCAGACTTCGAGCAGTACTTC. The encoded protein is CASSPDFEQYF.

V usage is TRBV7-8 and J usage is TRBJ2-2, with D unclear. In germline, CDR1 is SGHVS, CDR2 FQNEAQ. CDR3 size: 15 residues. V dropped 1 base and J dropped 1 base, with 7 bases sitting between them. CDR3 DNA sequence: TGTGCCAGCAGCTTAGTGACGGGGAACACCGGGGAGCTGTTTTTT. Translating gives CASSLVTGNTGELFF.

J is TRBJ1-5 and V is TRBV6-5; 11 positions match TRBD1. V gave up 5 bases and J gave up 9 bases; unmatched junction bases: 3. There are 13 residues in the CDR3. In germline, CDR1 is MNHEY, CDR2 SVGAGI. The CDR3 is CASSGQGAGPQHF. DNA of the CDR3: TGTGCCAGCAGTGGACAGGGGGCGGGGCCCCAGCATTTT.

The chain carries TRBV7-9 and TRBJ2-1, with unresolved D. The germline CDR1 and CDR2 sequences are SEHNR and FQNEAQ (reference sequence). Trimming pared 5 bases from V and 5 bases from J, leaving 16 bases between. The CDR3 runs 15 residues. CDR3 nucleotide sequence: TGTGCCAGCAGCCCGCACTTACCTTACGACAATGAGCAGTTCTTC. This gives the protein CASSPHLPYDNEQFF.